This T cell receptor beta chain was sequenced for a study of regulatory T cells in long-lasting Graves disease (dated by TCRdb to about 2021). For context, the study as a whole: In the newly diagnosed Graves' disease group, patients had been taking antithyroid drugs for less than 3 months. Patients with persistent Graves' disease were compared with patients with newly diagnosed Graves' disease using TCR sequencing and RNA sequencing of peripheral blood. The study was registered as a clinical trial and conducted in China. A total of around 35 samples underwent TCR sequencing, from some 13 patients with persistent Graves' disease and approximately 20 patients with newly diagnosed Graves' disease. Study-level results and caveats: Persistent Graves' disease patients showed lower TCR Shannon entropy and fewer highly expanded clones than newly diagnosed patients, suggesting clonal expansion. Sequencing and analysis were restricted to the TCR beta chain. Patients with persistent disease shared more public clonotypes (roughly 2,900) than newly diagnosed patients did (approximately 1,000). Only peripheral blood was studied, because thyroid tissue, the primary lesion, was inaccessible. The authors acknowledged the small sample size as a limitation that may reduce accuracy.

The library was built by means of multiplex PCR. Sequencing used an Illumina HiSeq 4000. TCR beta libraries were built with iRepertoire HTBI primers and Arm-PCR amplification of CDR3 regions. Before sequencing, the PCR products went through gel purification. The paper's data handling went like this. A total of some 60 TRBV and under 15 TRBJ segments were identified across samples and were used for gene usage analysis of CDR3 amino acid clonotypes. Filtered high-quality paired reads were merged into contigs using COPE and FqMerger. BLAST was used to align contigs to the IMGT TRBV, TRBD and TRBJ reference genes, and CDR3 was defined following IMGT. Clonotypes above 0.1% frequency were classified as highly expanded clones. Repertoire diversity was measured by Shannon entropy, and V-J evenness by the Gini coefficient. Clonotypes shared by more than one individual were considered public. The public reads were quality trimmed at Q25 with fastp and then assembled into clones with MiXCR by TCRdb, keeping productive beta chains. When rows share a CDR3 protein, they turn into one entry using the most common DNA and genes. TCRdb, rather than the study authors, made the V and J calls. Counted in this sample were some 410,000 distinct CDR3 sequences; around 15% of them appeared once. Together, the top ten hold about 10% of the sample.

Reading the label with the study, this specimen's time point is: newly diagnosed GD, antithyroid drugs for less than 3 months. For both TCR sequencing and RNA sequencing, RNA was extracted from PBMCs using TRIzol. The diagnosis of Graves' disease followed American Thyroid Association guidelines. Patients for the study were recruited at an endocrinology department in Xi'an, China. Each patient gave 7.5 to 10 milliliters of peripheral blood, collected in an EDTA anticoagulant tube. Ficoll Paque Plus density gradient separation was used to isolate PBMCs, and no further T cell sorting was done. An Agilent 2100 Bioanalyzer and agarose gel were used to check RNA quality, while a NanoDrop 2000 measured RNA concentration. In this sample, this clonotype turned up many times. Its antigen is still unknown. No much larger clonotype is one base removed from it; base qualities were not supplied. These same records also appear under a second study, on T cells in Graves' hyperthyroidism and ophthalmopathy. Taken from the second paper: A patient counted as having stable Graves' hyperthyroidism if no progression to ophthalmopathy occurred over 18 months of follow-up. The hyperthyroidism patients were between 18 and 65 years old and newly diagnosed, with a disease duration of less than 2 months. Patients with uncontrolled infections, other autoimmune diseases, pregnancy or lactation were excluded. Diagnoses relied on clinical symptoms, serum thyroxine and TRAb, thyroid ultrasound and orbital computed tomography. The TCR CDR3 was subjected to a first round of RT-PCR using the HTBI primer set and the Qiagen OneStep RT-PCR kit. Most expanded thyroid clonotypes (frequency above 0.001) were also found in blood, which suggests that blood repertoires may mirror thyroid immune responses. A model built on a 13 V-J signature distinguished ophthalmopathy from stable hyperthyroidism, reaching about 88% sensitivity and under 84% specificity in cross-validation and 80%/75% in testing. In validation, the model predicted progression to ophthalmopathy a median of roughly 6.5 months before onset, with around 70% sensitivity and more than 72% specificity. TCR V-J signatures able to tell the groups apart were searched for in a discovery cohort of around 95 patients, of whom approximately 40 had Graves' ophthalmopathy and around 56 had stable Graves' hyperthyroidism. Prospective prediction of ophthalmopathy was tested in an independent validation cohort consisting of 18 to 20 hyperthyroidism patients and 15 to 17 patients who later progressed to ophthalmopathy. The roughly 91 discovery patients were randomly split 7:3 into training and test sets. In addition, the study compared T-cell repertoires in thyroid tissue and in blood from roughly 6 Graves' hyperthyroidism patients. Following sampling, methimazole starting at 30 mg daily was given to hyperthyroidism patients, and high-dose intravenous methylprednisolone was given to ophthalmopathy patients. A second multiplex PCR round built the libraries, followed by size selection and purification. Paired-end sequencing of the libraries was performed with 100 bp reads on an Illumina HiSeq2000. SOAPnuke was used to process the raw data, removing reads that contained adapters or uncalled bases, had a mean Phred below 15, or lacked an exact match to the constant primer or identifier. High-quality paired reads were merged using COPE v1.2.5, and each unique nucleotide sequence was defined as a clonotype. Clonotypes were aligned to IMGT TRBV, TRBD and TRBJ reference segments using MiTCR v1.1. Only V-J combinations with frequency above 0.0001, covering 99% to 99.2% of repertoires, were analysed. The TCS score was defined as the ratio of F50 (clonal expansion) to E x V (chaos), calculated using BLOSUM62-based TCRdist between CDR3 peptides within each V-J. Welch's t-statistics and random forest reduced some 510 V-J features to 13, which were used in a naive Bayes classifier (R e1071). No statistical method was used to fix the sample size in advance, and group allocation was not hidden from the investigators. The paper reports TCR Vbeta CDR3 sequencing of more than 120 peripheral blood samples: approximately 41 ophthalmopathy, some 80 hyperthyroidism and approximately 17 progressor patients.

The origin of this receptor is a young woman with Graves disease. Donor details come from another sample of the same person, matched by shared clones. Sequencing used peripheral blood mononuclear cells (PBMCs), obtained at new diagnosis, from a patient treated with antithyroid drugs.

The DNA sequence is given as TGTGCCAGCACTAGCGGATACAATGAGCAGTTCTTC. This translates into CASTSGYNEQFF. The chain couples TRBV27 to TRBJ2-1, with TRBD2 matching 7 junction bases. The cysteine opens and the phenylalanine closes a CDR3 of 12 amino acids. The only DNA kept is the CDR3, 36 bases in frame from the first base. CDR1 and CDR2, per the germline V gene (reference sequence), are MNHEY and SMNVEV. Trimming accounts for 7 bases at V and 4 bases at J, while the number of junction bases matched to no gene is 1.